The 29 T cell receptor beta chains below were found in one sample sequenced in a study of blood T cell repertoires in COVID-19. Produced via immunoSEQ multiplex PCR; TCRdb's table is partial and in-frame only. The sample has 130,000 to 150,000 clones, more than 75% seen once. Sequenced sample: peripheral blood. Receptor source: a man in his fifties who had recovered from COVID-19.

The chain is built from TRBV5-1 and TRBJ2-3, with TRBD2 as a possible D gene (7 bases). Germline V lookup: CDR1 SGHRS, CDR2 YFSETQ. The CDR3 extends over 15 amino acids. V lost 2 bases, J lost 2 bases, and 12 bases lay in between. CDR3 DNA: TGCGCCAGCAGCTTAGGCGGGGGCTCCACAGATACGCAGTATTTT. This encodes CASSLGGGSTDTQYF.

The V and J genes are TRBV3-1 (or the pseudogene TRBV3-2) and TRBJ1-1; D remains ambiguous. The CDR3 runs to 16 residues. The V end lost 2 bases, the J end lost 2 bases, and 15 bases lay between the germline ends. Germline values: CDR1 LGHDT, CDR2 YNNKEL (reference sequence). CDR3 in amino acids: CASSQWHTGANTEAFF. CDR3 sequence (DNA): TGTGCCAGCAGCCAATGGCACACCGGAGCCAACACTGAAGCTTTCTTT.

V usage is TRBV19 and J usage is TRBJ2-1; 9 bases align to TRBD1. The CDR3 contains 14 residues. Germline CDR1 LNHDA, CDR2 SQIVND (reference sequence). The junction had 2 bases not matched to a gene; V was cut back by 3 bases and J by 5 bases. In nucleotides, the CDR3 is TGTGCCAGTAGTATGACAGGGGGGAACAATGAGCAGTTCTTC. This gives the protein CASSMTGGNNEQFF.

The rearrangement links TRBV3-1 (or the pseudogene TRBV3-2) to TRBJ1-1; D not resolved. Deletions cut 3 bases from V and 0 bases from J, with 2 bases between. Germline assignment: CDR1 LGHDT and CDR2 YNNKEL (reference sequence). This CDR3 has 12 residues. The CDR3 region is CASSHLNTEAFF. CDR3 DNA sequence: TGTGCCAGCAGCCACTTGAACACTGAAGCTTTCTTT.

DNA of the CDR3: TGTGCCAGCAGCTTAAACGGAGCGGAAGATACGCAGTATTTT. Its protein is CASSLNGAEDTQYF. The chain combines TRBV7-9 with TRBJ2-3; a possible D gene is TRBD2 (5 bases). The CDR3 spans 14 residues. CDR1 and CDR2 from the germline V gene are SEHNR and FQNEAQ (reference sequence). The ends were cut back, 2 bases at V and 5 bases at J, with 11 bases in the middle.

This sequence joins TRBV13 and TRBJ1-4, with 8 nucleotides matching TRBD1. J was trimmed by 6 bases and V by 0 bases; bases with no gene match: 6. Germline lookup yields CDR1 PRHDT and CDR2 FYEKMQ (reference sequence). The CDR3 extends over 16 amino acids. Here the CDR3 DNA reads TGTGCCAGCAGCTTAGGTTGGACAGGGAAAGATGAAAAACTGTTTTTT. This encodes CASSLGWTGKDEKLFF.

This rearrangement joins TRBV2 to TRBJ1-1; tentatively, D is TRBD1 (5 bases). Deletions cut 7 bases from V and 0 bases from J, with 18 bases between. From germline, CDR1 is SNHLY and CDR2 FYNNEI. This CDR3 is built from 16 residues. CDR3 coding DNA: TGTGCCAGCAAGTTGAATCCGGGACTTATGAACACTGAAGCTTTCTTT. It is translated as CASKLNPGLMNTEAFF.

The rearrangement uses TRBV5-6 and TRBJ2-3, with 8 bases lining up with TRBD1. Trimming at V came to 0 bases and at J to 0 bases, leaving 3 bases not matched to a gene. The CDR3 is 16 residues long. In germline, CDR1 is SGHDT, CDR2 YYEEEE. CDR3 in DNA: TGTGCCAGCAGCTTGGAGCAGGGGGCTAGCACAGATACGCAGTATTTT. This gives the protein CASSLEQGASTDTQYF.

The CDR3 reads CASSQEIRSTDTQYF. For the CDR3, the DNA is TGCGCCAGCAGCCAAGAGATCAGGTCTACAGATACGCAGTATTTT. The chain is built from TRBV4-3 and TRBJ2-3; D is ambiguous. This CDR3 is 15 amino acids long. The germline V gene encodes CDR1 LGHNA and CDR2 YSLEER. V shed 0 bases and J shed 3 bases, with 10 bases lying between them.

The rearrangement joins TRBV4-3 to TRBJ1-3, with TRBD1 matching over 9 bases. With 1 base clipped from V and 4 bases from J, the junction kept 14 bases outside the gene matches. The CDR3 totals 19 residues. Germline CDR1 LGHNA, CDR2 YSLEER. The CDR3 protein is CASSQALPGTGFFGNTIYF. The CDR3 region has the DNA TGCGCCAGCAGCCAAGCCCTCCCGGGGACAGGGTTCTTCGGAAACACCATATATTTT.

The chain uses TRBV7-9 and TRBJ2-7; D unclear. Germline CDR1 SEHNR, CDR2 FQNEAQ (reference sequence). Between the trimmed V and J ends, which lost 4 bases and 4 bases, there was a span of 20 bases. The CDR3 extends over 16 amino acids. The DNA of the CDR3 is TGTGCCAGCAGCTCCGGGTCTGGTGAGACTTGGTACGAGCAGTACTTC. Translation gives CASSSGSGETWYEQYF. Based on the CDR3 plus reference TRBV7-9 and TRBJ2-7, the full variable domain is DTGVSQNPRHKITKRGQNVTFRCDPISEHNRLYWYRQTLGQGPEFLTYFQNEAQLEKSRLLSDRFSAERPKGSFSTLEIQRTEQGDSAMYLCASSSGSGETWYEQYFGPGTRLTVT.

This rearrangement joins TRBV6-5 to TRBJ1-2, with D possibly TRBD1 on 6 matching bases. Germline V gives CDR1 MNHEY, CDR2 SVGAGI. The V end lost 2 bases, the J end lost 5 bases, and 12 bases lay between the germline ends. CDR3 length: 14 residues. The DNA of the CDR3 is TGTGCCAGCAGTTACCGTAACCAGGGGTATGGCTACACCTTC. The encoded protein is CASSYRNQGYGYTF.

The chain links TRBV7-8 to TRBJ1-1; 10 bases map to TRBD1. This CDR3 has 20 residues. V gave up 5 bases and J gave up 4 bases; unmatched junction bases: 22. Germline V gene sequence: CDR1 SGHVS, CDR2 FQNEAQ. DNA of the CDR3: TGTGCCAGCAGCAAGAGGATGGTTTCCGGGACAGGGGTAGGGTTCACTGAAGCTTTCTTT. Amino acids: CASSKRMVSGTGVGFTEAFF.

The gene calls are TRBV12-5 and TRBJ1-4; 9 bases match TRBD1. With 1 base clipped from V and 0 bases from J, the junction kept 6 bases outside the gene matches. CDR1 is LGHNT and CDR2 is FRNRAP in the germline V gene. The CDR3 totals 18 residues. In DNA form, the CDR3 reads TGTGCTAGTGGTTTGGAGCGGACAGGGGTTGCAACTAATGAAAAACTGTTTTTT. This gives the protein CASGLERTGVATNEKLFF.

This clone was recorded a few times. This sequence joins TRBV6-5 and TRBJ2-5, with D perhaps TRBD2 (6 bases). Trimming took 2 bases from V and 6 from J, leaving 13 bases between them. This CDR3 is 14 amino acids long. Per germline, CDR1 MNHEY and CDR2 SVGAGI. Here the CDR3 reads CASSYGGNDKTQYF. The CDR3 DNA reads as TGTGCCAGCAGTTACGGCGGGAACGATAAGACCCAGTACTTC.

The V gene is TRBV7-8, the J gene TRBJ2-5; tentatively, D is TRBD1 (5 bases). This CDR3 region has 14 residues. The germline V gene has CDR1 SGHVS and CDR2 FQNEAQ. The V end lost 4 bases, the J end lost 1 base, and 10 bases lay between the germline ends. CDR3 sequence reads: CASSSLQVQETQYF. CDR3 bases: TGTGCCAGCAGCTCGCTACAGGTCCAAGAGACCCAGTACTTC.

The count of this clone is one. The J gene is TRBJ1-5, the V gene TRBV18; a weak D match, TRBD1 (5 bases). Deletions cut 3 bases from V and 8 bases from J, with 20 bases between. The length of the CDR3 is 16 residues. Per germline, CDR1 KGHSH and CDR2 LQKENI. The CDR3 here is CASSPRPVGDWEPQHF. The CDR3 region has the DNA TGTGCCAGCTCACCTCGTCCCGTAGGGGATTGGGAGCCCCAGCATTTT.

The rearrangement joins TRBV7-9 to TRBJ1-2; D possibly corresponds to TRBD1 (6 bases). V was trimmed by 1 base and J by 2 bases, leaving 11 bases between them. The CDR3 is 15 amino acids. From germline, CDR1 is SEHNR and CDR2 FQNEAQ (reference sequence). For the CDR3, the DNA is TGTGCCAGCAGCTTAGGTTCAGGGGTCAACTATGGCTACACCTTC. Protein product: CASSLGSGVNYGYTF.

V and J are TRBV10-3 and TRBJ2-7; TRBD2 matches at 10 bases. The V gene's germline CDR1 is ENHRY and CDR2 SYGVKD. This CDR3 comprises 15 residues. V shed 5 bases, J shed 0 bases, and the junction held 4 bases outside the gene matches. CDR3 amino acids: CAISTSGDNSYEQYF. The CDR3 DNA follows: TGTGCCATCAGTACTAGCGGGGACAACTCCTACGAGCAGTACTTC.

The rearrangement uses TRBV4-2 and TRBJ2-3, with unresolved D. This CDR3 has 20 amino acids. Germline V gives CDR1 LGHNA, CDR2 YNFKEQ. Trimming removed 4 bases from V and 2 bases from J, with 28 bases in between. The CDR3 is CASSLELMSSTSYNTDTQYF. For the CDR3, the DNA is TGTGCCAGCAGCCTAGAACTAATGAGCTCTACTTCCTATAACACAGATACGCAGTATTTT.

The chain links TRBV10-1 to TRBJ2-5; 8 bases match TRBD2. The CDR3 spans 15 residues. Germline V gene lookup returns CDR1 WNHNN and CDR2 SYGVQD (reference sequence). V shed 3 bases and J 5 bases; nucleotides not matched to a gene: 8. The CDR3 nucleotides are TGCGCCAGCAGTGAACCCTCGGTAGCGGGGGAGACCCAGTACTTC. Protein: CASSEPSVAGETQYF.

The V call is TRBV9, the J call TRBJ2-2; the match to TRBD1 covers 9 bases. The CDR3 runs to 17 residues. V was clipped by 0 bases and J by 4 bases; unmatched bases: 7. The germline CDR1 and CDR2 sequences are SGDLS and YYNGEE. For the CDR3, the DNA is TGTGCCAGCAGCGTAGGCTACGGGACAGGGCCCACCGGGGAGCTGTTTTTT. It encodes CASSVGYGTGPTGELFF.

V usage is TRBV29-1 and J usage is TRBJ1-1; no clear D. V lost 5 bases, J lost 3 bases, and 22 bases lay in between. The CDR3 has 16 residues. Germline loops: CDR1 SQVTM, CDR2 ANQGSEA. CDR3 nucleotide sequence: TGCAGCGTTACCAAGGGAGGGCTGACCTTGGACACTGAAGCTTTCTTT. Its protein product is CSVTKGGLTLDTEAFF. The entire variable domain, with the rest obtained from reference TRBV29-1 and TRBJ1-1, is as follows: SAVISQKPSRDICQRGTSLTIQCQVDSQVTMMFWYRQQPGQSLTLIATANQGSEATYESGFVIDKFPISRPNLTFSTLTVSNMSPEDSSIYLCSVTKGGLTLDTEAFFGQGTRLTVV.

The V gene is TRBV10-3, the J gene TRBJ1-1, with a possible D match to TRBD1 (6 bases). Trimming took off 0 bases at V and 11 bases at J, with 16 bases between the two ends. CDR1 is ENHRY and CDR2 is SYGVKD in the germline V gene. The CDR3 runs to 14 residues. In nucleotides, the CDR3 is TGTGCCATCAGTGAGTCAGAAGGGGTCAGGGGCGCTTTCTTT. Residues: CAISESEGVRGAFF.

The chain employs TRBV7-8 and TRBJ2-7; 8 positions agree with TRBD1. Germline loops: CDR1 SGHVS, CDR2 FQNEAQ. The length of the CDR3 is 15 residues. V shed 1 base, J shed 2 bases, and the junction held 4 bases outside the gene matches. CDR3 bases: TGTGCCAGCAGCTTAGTGGGGGACAGGACCTACGAGCAGTACTTC. The encoded protein is CASSLVGDRTYEQYF.

In its sample, this clone was seen once. The chain has TRBV4-1 and TRBJ2-7, with 10 bases that match TRBD2. Germline CDR1 reads MGHRA; CDR2 reads YSYEKL. The CDR3 is 16 residues long. Losses at the gene ends were 0 bases for V and 2 bases for J; bases not matched to a gene: 4. Here the CDR3 DNA reads TGCGCCAGCAGCCAAGATGCTAGCGGGGGTCCCTACGAGCAGTACTTC. Translating it yields CASSQDASGGPYEQYF.

The V and J genes are TRBV6-5 and TRBJ1-4; TRBD1 is a possible D gene (5 bases). V was cut by 10 bases and J by 8 bases, with 17 bases left in between. This CDR3 has 13 residues. The germline gives CDR1 MNHEY, CDR2 SVGAGI. The DNA of the CDR3 is TGTGCCACGCGGGGCCCGATGGGGGAAAAACTGTTTTTT. Translated, it gives CATRGPMGEKLFF.

V is TRBV6-1 and J is TRBJ1-4; no definite D call. The CDR3 extends over 15 amino acids. Germline lookup yields CDR1 MNHNS and CDR2 SASEGT. V dropped 1 base and J dropped 5 bases, with 11 bases sitting between them. The CDR3 region is CASSEGPGLNEKLFF. CDR3 nucleotides: TGTGCCAGCAGTGAAGGTCCGGGTCTCAATGAAAAACTGTTTTTT.

This chain joins TRBV7-2 and TRBJ1-5; 8 nucleotides match TRBD1. The CDR3 extends over 15 amino acids. V lost 5 bases to trimming and J lost 6 bases; unmatched junction nucleotides: 9. Germline V gene sequence: CDR1 SGHTA, CDR2 FQGNSA. CDR3 sequence: CASSQNQGAGQPQHF. The CDR3 region has the DNA TGTGCCAGCAGCCAAAACCAGGGGGCGGGTCAGCCCCAGCATTTT.